This entry lists 20 T cell receptor beta chains sequenced from one sample in a study of spatial heterogeneity in lung cancer. Study-wide results and caveats: One measure, the expanded intratumoral alpha and beta TCR count, tracked tumor mutation counts.

Time point given: sample taken at primary tumor resection. TCRdb fed the 5' RACE reads into MiXCR, producing one record per CDR3 protein. The sample lists approximately 94,000 distinct CDR3 sequences, approximately 4% occurring once. These receptors' antigens are unknown. The source material was lung tumor tissue, sampled at surgery. These receptor sequences come from a male donor with early-stage non-small cell lung cancer.

This chain connects TRBV20-1 to TRBJ2-3, with TRBD2 matching 11 bases. CDR3 size: 16 residues. CDR1 and CDR2 from the germline V gene are DFQATT and SNEGSKA (reference sequence). Germline trimming cut 0 bases from V and 6 bases from J; bases unmatched to any gene: 8. CDR3 DNA sequence: TGCAGTGCTAGAGACTCCACTAGCGGGAGTGGGGATACGCAGTATTTT. This codes for CSARDSTSGSGDTQYF.

This clonotype was counted many times. This chain's CDR3 is CASSKETDKVAQHF. For the CDR3, the DNA is TGTGCCAGCTCTAAGGAGACAGATAAAGTTGCCCAGCATTTT. The rearrangement joins TRBV27 to TRBJ1-5; a weak D match, TRBD1 (5 bases). Trimming shortened V by 8 bases and J by 11 bases, and 22 bases separated the two germline ends. There are 14 residues in the CDR3. The V gene's germline CDR1 is MNHEY and CDR2 SMNVEV (reference sequence).

This clonotype showed up many times. The junction does not match germline at one end; this may be a read error. The rearrangement links TRBV7-7 to TRBJ2-5, with D uncertain. Looked up from germline, CDR1 is SSHAT and CDR2 is FNYEAQ (reference sequence). This CDR3 has 12 residues. CDR3 bases: TGTGCTAGCAGCAACTCCCCTGAGACCCAGTACTTC. Translated: CASSNSPETQYF.

This clonotype was seen at least ten times. The rearrangement links TRBV11-2 to TRBJ2-1; a weak D match, TRBD2 (8 bases). The CDR3 runs 17 residues. Germline CDR1 is SGHAT and CDR2 is FQNNGV. V lost 5 bases, J lost 2 bases, and 19 bases lay in between. CDR3 nucleotide sequence: TGTGCCAGCAGCAAAAGGGGTAGCGGGACAGCCTACAATGAGCAGTTCTTC. Residues: CASSKRGSGTAYNEQFF.

This clonotype was seen repeatedly, ten times or more. The chain joins TRBV7-6 to TRBJ2-3; D is perhaps TRBD2 (6 bases). The CDR3 has 16 amino acids. The V gene's germline CDR1 is SGHVS and CDR2 FNYEAQ. The V gene lost 5 bases and the J gene lost 8 bases, with 23 bases spanning the gap. CDR3 region: CASSPAEGQLYGTQYF. As DNA, the CDR3 is TGTGCCAGCAGCCCAGCGGAGGGCCAGCTTTATGGTACGCAGTATTTT.

This clonotype was seen at least ten times. The genes are TRBV4-1 and TRBJ2-2; D not resolved. Trimming removed 4 bases at V and 2 bases at J, with 8 bases between. Germline V gene lookup returns CDR1 MGHRA and CDR2 YSYEKL. This CDR3 has 14 residues. CDR3 sequence: CASSPSSNTGELFF. The CDR3, as DNA: TGCGCCAGCAGCCCCAGCTCCAACACCGGGGAGCTGTTTTTT.

This clonotype was recorded a few times. The gene calls are TRBV27 and TRBJ2-7; D is possibly TRBD1 (6 bases). This CDR3 has 13 residues. Germline values: CDR1 MNHEY, CDR2 SMNVEV (reference sequence). Trimming cost V 6 bases and J 5 bases, with 14 bases left between them. The CDR3 DNA sequence: TGTGCCAGCAGGTCTTGGGACACCCACGAGCAGTACTTC. Translation: CASRSWDTHEQYF.

This clonotype was observed at least ten times. This chain links TRBV12-3 or TRBV12-4 with TRBJ1-1; D gene uncertain. This CDR3 region has 13 residues. The V end was cut by 7 bases, the J end by 4 bases, with 13 bases between. CDR3 sequence reads: CASIKRRGTEAFF. The CDR3 nucleotides are TGTGCCAGCATCAAACGCCGGGGCACTGAAGCTTTCTTT.

This clonotype was picked up a small number of times. J is TRBJ2-2 and V is TRBV5-1, with D hard to call. The CDR3 covers 14 residues. V was pared by 5 bases and J by 8 bases, with 16 bases between. The germline V gene encodes CDR1 SGHRS and CDR2 YFSETQ. The chain's CDR3 is CASRVGLNLGELFF. The CDR3 nucleotides are TGCGCCAGCAGAGTTGGCCTCAACTTAGGGGAGCTGTTTTTT.

This clonotype came up many times. This rearrangement joins TRBV5-1 to TRBJ2-3; TRBD2 is a possible D gene (6 bases). The length of the CDR3 is 14 residues. Germline values: CDR1 SGHRS, CDR2 YFSETQ. V was clipped by 5 bases and J by 3 bases, with 13 bases between them. The CDR3 spells CASRDSGGTDTQYF. DNA for the CDR3: TGCGCCAGCAGGGATAGCGGAGGAACAGATACGCAGTATTTT.

This clonotype occurred many times. This rearrangement joins TRBV6-5 to TRBJ2-5, with D tentatively TRBD2 (6 bases). V was cut by 7 bases and J by 5 bases, with 23 bases left in between. CDR3 length equals 16 residues. Germline V CDR1 and CDR2: MNHEY, SVGAGI. The CDR3 loop reads CASTTNGRGFFETQYF. The CDR3 DNA follows: TGTGCCAGCACTACAAACGGGAGAGGTTTTTTCGAGACCCAGTACTTC.

In its sample, this clonotype was seen many times. The chain links TRBV2 to TRBJ2-1; 7 bases match TRBD1. Trimming at V came to 6 bases and at J to 6 bases, leaving 8 bases not matched to a gene. The CDR3 has 14 residues. The V gene's germline CDR1 is SNHLY and CDR2 FYNNEI. DNA for the CDR3: TGTGCCAGCAGCTTCGGGACAGCTGCCAATGAGCAGTTCTTC. This gives the protein CASSFGTAANEQFF.

This clonotype came up many times. J is TRBJ1-2 and V is TRBV9; 7 bases align to TRBD1. Germline CDR1 is SGDLS and CDR2 is YYNGEE. The CDR3 consists of 13 residues. V dropped 4 bases and J dropped 2; count of bases not matched to a gene: 2. The CDR3 reads CASSRDSNYGYTF. DNA for the CDR3: TGTGCCAGCAGCAGGGACAGCAACTATGGCTACACCTTC.

This clonotype showed up many times. The chain recombines TRBV6-5 with TRBJ1-1; 7 positions agree with TRBD1. Germline V lookup: CDR1 MNHEY, CDR2 SVGAGI. The CDR3 consists of 18 residues. J lost 0 bases, V lost 2 bases, and 12 bases had no gene match. The CDR3 DNA reads TGTGCCAGCAGTTACAGACCCCCGCGGACAGGCATGAACACTGAAGCTTTCTTT. Protein sequence: CASSYRPPRTGMNTEAFF.

This clonotype was seen repeatedly, ten times or more. The chain is built from TRBV28 and TRBJ1-4; D remains ambiguous. Trimming removed 6 bases at V and 0 bases at J, with 14 bases between. CDR3 size: 16 residues. Germline lookup yields CDR1 MDHEN and CDR2 SYDVKM. The DNA for the CDR3 is TGTGCCAGCAGAAACCCCCCGGGATCAACTAATGAAAAACTGTTTTTT. This gives the protein CASRNPPGSTNEKLFF.

The genes are TRBV7-9 and TRBJ2-7, with TRBD1 as a possible D gene (6 bases). The CDR3 loop spans 14 amino acids. The germline V gene has CDR1 SEHNR and CDR2 FQNEAQ (reference sequence). V gave up 6 bases and J gave up 4 bases, with 16 bases separating them. The DNA for the CDR3 is TGTGCCAGCAGTCGGGACAAGACCTTTTACGAGCAGTACTTC. It translates to CASSRDKTFYEQYF.

This clonotype was seen at least ten times. This chain links TRBV20-1 with TRBJ2-7; the match to TRBD2 covers 11 bases. Germline V gives CDR1 DFQATT, CDR2 SNEGSKA (reference sequence). Trimming at V came to 4 bases and at J to 5 bases, leaving 10 bases not matched to a gene. This CDR3 is built from 15 residues. CDR3 sequence reads: CSAIDSGRASHEQYF. The CDR3 region has the DNA TGCAGTGCTATTGATAGCGGGAGGGCTTCTCACGAGCAGTACTTC.

This clonotype was seen more than once but under ten times. The chain recombines TRBV5-1 with TRBJ2-2; D is uncertain. The CDR3 runs to 14 residues. The germline CDR1 and CDR2 sequences are SGHRS and YFSETQ. Deletions cut 2 bases from V and 2 bases from J, with 7 bases between. In DNA, the CDR3 is TGCGCCAGCAGCTTTACACTCAACACCGGGGAGCTGTTTTTT. Translating gives CASSFTLNTGELFF.

In this sample, this clonotype turned up many times. The chain combines TRBV3-1 with TRBJ1-2; D is unresolved. Trimming left V 1 base short and J 0 bases short, with 9 bases between. Germline V gene sequence: CDR1 LGHDT, CDR2 YNNKEL (reference sequence). This CDR3 spans 15 amino acids. The CDR3 is CASSQAAGANYGYTF. Written as DNA, the CDR3 is TGTGCCAGCAGCCAAGCAGCGGGAGCTAACTATGGCTACACCTTC.

This clonotype was counted at least ten times. The chain carries TRBV5-5 and TRBJ2-3, with D perhaps matching TRBD1 (5 bases). Trimming removed 4 bases at V and 14 bases at J, with 29 bases between. Germline CDR1 reads SGHKS; CDR2 reads YYEKEE (reference sequence). The CDR3 length is 16 residues. DNA of the CDR3: TGTGCCAGCAGCCACCGCTGGTCGCGGACGACAGCTACGGGGTATTTT. This gives the protein CASSHRWSRTTATGYF. The full variable domain, in which reference TRBV5-5 and TRBJ2-3 provide the parts outside the CDR3, is DAGVTQSPTHLIKTRGQQVTLRCSPISGHKSVSWYQQVLGQGPQFIFQYYEKEERGRGNFPDRFSARQFPNYSSELNVNALLLGDSALYLCASSHRWSRTTATGYFGPGTRLTVL.